This section outlines one T cell receptor beta chain sequence together with its context. Other DNA sequences in this sample translate to the same CDR3. This sample was included in a study of blood T cell repertoires in COVID-19. Study-wide background: T cells, B-cell-depleted T cells, or PBMCs provided the cDNA or gDNA that served as material.

Germline V gene sequence: CDR1 MGHRA, CDR2 YSYEKL. This CDR3 comprises 18 residues. V lost 1 base to trimming and J lost 4 bases; unmatched junction nucleotides: 5. Measured with immunoSEQ multiplex PCR; TCRdb has only the in-frame clones, and not every one. There are about 220,000 clones in the sample; roughly nine tenths occur only once, and under 3.5% lies in the top ten. Enrolled through a virtual design, the participants were between roughly 18 and 100 years of age and came from 24 US areas. Assignment of participants to cohorts was predicated upon participant-reported clinical history. The sequence came from a woman between 18 and 29 years old in a cohort exposed to, infected with or recovered from COVID-19 (not recorded which). The gene calls are TRBV4-1 and TRBJ2-2; TRBD2 aligns across 14 bases. The sequencing sample was made of PBMCs or T cells enriched from blood (not recorded which). CDR3 residues: CASSQGGLAGVGTGELFF. In DNA form, the CDR3 reads TGCGCCAGCAGCCAAGGGGGACTAGCGGGAGTGGGCACCGGGGAGCTGTTTTTT.